This TCR beta chain was sequenced in a study of control samples from healthy donors and cancer patients. The V and J ends lost 0 bases and 8 bases, in that order; junction bases with no gene match: 8. Germline V gene lookup returns CDR1 SGHDT and CDR2 YYEEEE. This CDR3 is 16 amino acids long. TCRdb's table, derived via immunoSEQ multiplex PCR, lists solely in-frame clones and lacks some. The data show 150,000 to 200,000 clones, around 91% seen once. The V and J genes are TRBV5-6 and TRBJ1-6; 7 nucleotides match TRBD1. The receptor was derived from a woman aged 25-40 years in good health. Sequencing input: blood. CDR3 bases: TGTGCCAGCAGCTTGGGAGAGGGGGCGATTGATTCACCCCTCCACTTT. This translates into CASSLGEGAIDSPLHF.